This T cell receptor beta chain came from a study of memory CD4+ T cells and cytomegalovirus serostatus. Whole-study results and caveats: CMV serostatus prediction reached median AUC approximately 0.95, or 0.91 with US-trained model.

A remark on this clone: The antigen remains unidentified.

The sort gate was single viable CD3+CD4+CD8-CD45RO+ cells for memory CD4+ T cells. Donors' CMV status reflects serum IgG against pp150, pp28, p38, p52. The CDR3 sequence is 11 residues long. V lost 7 bases and J lost 4; bases outside the gene matches: 4. Germline-derived CDR1 and CDR2 are SQVTM and ANQGSEA. Sequencing was performed with immunoSEQ multiplex PCR; in TCRdb, only in-frame clones are kept and a portion is missing. Found here are approximately 50,000 clones, roughly three quarters of them singletons; the top ten hold 0.67%. The clonotype originates from an adult in good health and CMV-seronegative. The sample consisted of memory CD4+ T cells from blood. This chain uses TRBV29-1 with TRBJ2-7; 7 bases fit TRBD1. This CDR3 is CSAGTAYEQYF. The CDR3 DNA sequence: TGCAGCGCTGGGACAGCTTACGAGCAGTACTTC.